A selection of T cell receptor beta chains follows, all from one sample in a study of technical replicates of blood from a handful of donors. Profiling relied on immunoSEQ multiplex PCR, and the TCRdb table lists in-frame clones only, not all of them. The sample shows some 74,000 clones, about 97% of them seen only once. Sequencing input: T cells isolated from PBMCs. The receptors originated from a human donor in good health. CDR3s include the opening cysteine and the closing phenylalanine or tryptophan. A D gene is named only where the DNA matches it firmly. Part of the rows lack a size; the others show once, few, many or a class for expanded clones.

>TRBJ2-3|NA|TRBV7-9|14|NA
CASSSGVETDTQYF
TGTGCCAGCAGCTCGGGAGTGGAAACAGATACGCAGTATTTT
>TRBJ2-7|NA|TRBV30|15|TRBD1
CAWSSGTGSRNEQYF
TGTGCCTGGAGTTCCGGGACAGGGTCGAGGAACGAGCAGTACTTC
>TRBJ1-2|NA|TRBV18|16|NA
CASSQITTPTNYGYTF
TGTGCCAGCTCCCAAATAACGACTCCTACTAACTATGGCTACACCTTC
>TRBJ2-3|NA|TRBV6-1|12|NA
CASSEGLNTQYF
TGTGCCAGCAGTGAGGGCCTCAATACGCAGTATTTT
>TRBJ2-1|NA|TRBV27|15|TRBD1
CASSSGTGLNNEQFF
TGTGCCAGCAGTTCCGGGACAGGGCTAAACAATGAGCAGTTCTTC
>TRBJ1-1|NA|TRBV5-1|12|NA
CASSTGNTEAFF
TGCGCCAGCAGTACCGGGAACACTGAAGCTTTCTTT
>TRBJ2-7|NA|TRBV10-3|14|TRBD2
CAITPGTSGREQYF
TGTGCCATCACCCCCGGGACTAGCGGGAGAGAGCAGTACTTC
>TRBJ2-1|NA|TRBV7-3|15|TRBD2
CASSDRTSGYNEQFF
TGTGCCAGCAGCGATCGGACTAGCGGGTACAATGAGCAGTTCTTC
>TRBJ2-7|NA|TRBV18|16|TRBD2
CASSPPTSGRAYEQYF
TGTGCCAGCTCACCGCCGACTAGCGGGAGAGCCTACGAGCAGTACTTC
>TRBJ2-2|NA|TRBV19|16|NA
CASSRQAQSDTGELFF
TGTGCCAGTAGCCGACAGGCACAATCGGACACCGGGGAGCTGTTTTTT
>TRBJ2-7|NA|TRBV5-1|15|TRBD2
CASSLAPAGAWEQYF
TGCGCCAGCAGCTTGGCCCCAGCGGGAGCTTGGGAGCAGTACTTC
>TRBJ2-5|NA|TRBV29-1|13|NA
CSVERTEKETQYF
TGCAGCGTTGAAAGAACAGAAAAAGAGACCCAGTACTTC
>TRBJ2-2|NA|TRBV19|16|TRBD2
CATALAGESIAGELFF
TGTGCCACCGCTTTAGCGGGAGAGAGTATTGCCGGGGAGCTGTTTTTT
>TRBJ1-2|NA|TRBV7-9|12|NA
CASRGREYGYTF
TGTGCCAGCAGGGGACGGGAGTATGGCTACACCTTC
>TRBJ2-3|once|TRBV5-1|16|NA
CASSAYQDSGTDTQYF
TGCGCCAGCAGCGCCTACCAAGACTCGGGCACAGATACGCAGTATTTT
>TRBJ2-2|NA|TRBV7-9|15|NA
CASSLSNSGTGELFF
TGTGCCAGCAGCTTATCTAACAGTGGCACCGGGGAGCTGTTTTTT
>TRBJ2-7|NA|TRBV28|14|TRBD1
CASSLGDSVDEQYF
TGTGCCAGCAGTTTAGGGGACAGCGTGGACGAGCAGTACTTC
>TRBJ2-7|NA|TRBV5-1|12|NA
CASSLPSNEQYF
TGCGCCAGCAGCTTGCCCAGTAACGAGCAGTACTTC
>TRBJ1-1|NA|TRBV10-3|16|TRBD1
CAISERWGQINTEAFF
TGTGCCATCAGTGAGCGATGGGGACAGATCAACACTGAAGCTTTCTTT
>TRBJ2-3|NA|TRBV6-4|16|NA
CASSDLVGQGTDTQYF
TGTGCCAGCAGTGACTTAGTGGGTCAGGGCACAGATACGCAGTATTTT
>TRBJ2-7|NA|TRBV7-8|15|NA
CASSLSQTAIYEQYF
TGTGCCAGCAGCCTCAGTCAGACTGCTATCTACGAGCAGTACTTC
>TRBJ2-3|NA|TRBV25-1|15|NA
CASSDLLARTDTQYF
TGTGCCAGCAGTGACCTTCTAGCGCGCACAGATACGCAGTATTTT
>TRBJ2-1|NA|TRBV6-5|14|NA
CASRRADSYNEQFF
TGTGCCAGCAGGAGGGCTGACTCCTACAATGAGCAGTTCTTC
>TRBJ2-7|NA|TRBV11-2|19|TRBD2
CASTWPGLAGELAFYEQYF
TGTGCCAGCACCTGGCCGGGACTAGCGGGAGAGCTAGCTTTCTACGAGCAGTACTTC
>TRBJ2-1|NA|TRBV9|13|NA
CASSARLAAEQFF
TGTGCCAGCAGCGCCCGATTAGCTGCTGAGCAGTTCTTC
>TRBJ2-1|NA|TRBV30|14|NA
CAWSPFTGYNEQFF
TGTGCCTGGAGCCCCTTCACGGGGTACAATGAGCAGTTCTTC
>TRBJ2-1|NA|TRBV4-1|16|NA
CASSQALRGSGDEQFF
TGCGCCAGCAGCCAAGCTTTAAGGGGATCGGGCGATGAGCAGTTCTTC
>TRBJ2-7|NA|TRBV5-1|14|TRBD2
CASSLSGGGYEQYF
TGCGCCAGCAGCTTGTCTGGCGGGGGTTACGAGCAGTACTTC
>TRBJ1-4|NA|TRBV10-3|14|NA
CAISVDTTNEKLFF
TGTGCCATCAGTGTAGATACAACTAATGAAAAACTGTTTTTT
>TRBJ2-7|NA|TRBV18|21|TRBD1
CASSPPLGSQERGPTAYEQYF
TGTGCCAGCTCACCACCGCTTGGATCCCAGGAGAGGGGGCCGACTGCCTACGAGCAGTACTTC
>TRBJ2-3|NA|TRBV11-2|15|TRBD2
CASSLLAGATDTQYF
TGTGCCAGCAGCTTACTAGCGGGAGCAACAGATACGCAGTATTTT
>TRBJ1-5|NA|TRBV9|13|NA
CASSVATSWPQHF
TGTGCCAGCAGCGTAGCTACGAGTTGGCCCCAGCATTTT
>TRBJ1-1|once|TRBV19|15|NA
CASTPLEVGNTEAFF
TGTGCCAGTACCCCCCTCGAGGTCGGGAACACTGAAGCTTTCTTT
>TRBJ2-3|NA|TRBV13|16|TRBD1
CASSLGGQGLTDTQYF
TGTGCCAGCAGCTTAGGGGGACAGGGACTCACAGATACGCAGTATTTT
>TRBJ2-3|NA|TRBV7-2|17|TRBD2
CASSLAGTSLGTDTQYF
TGTGCCAGCAGCTTAGCGGGGACTAGTCTTGGCACAGATACGCAGTATTTT
>TRBJ1-2|once|TRBV12-2|18|NA
CASRLVGEKIEANYGYTF
TGTGCAAGTCGCTTAGTAGGGGAAAAAATAGAAGCTAACTATGGCTACACCTTC
>TRBJ2-3|NA|TRBV5-1|16|TRBD2
CASRSGTSGRTDTQYF
TGCGCCAGCAGGTCCGGGACTAGCGGGCGGACAGATACGCAGTATTTT
>TRBJ2-5|NA|TRBV11-1|16|NA
CASSLGGFGWEETQYF
TGTGCCAGCAGCTTAGGCGGTTTCGGGTGGGAAGAGACCCAGTACTTC
>TRBJ1-5|NA|TRBV5-1|16|TRBD1
CASSLAGTGTDQPQHF
TGCGCCAGCAGCTTGGCCGGGACAGGGACGGATCAGCCCCAGCATTTT
>TRBJ2-3|NA|TRBV28|13|TRBD1
CASMDRSTDTQYF
TGTGCCAGCATGGACAGGTCCACAGATACGCAGTATTTT
>TRBJ1-5|NA|TRBV6-5|14|NA
CASSPGGVRQPQHF
TGTGCCAGCAGTCCGGGAGGGGTGAGGCAGCCCCAGCATTTT
>TRBJ1-5|NA|TRBV28|15|NA
CASLLRGYSNQPQHF
TGTGCCAGCCTTCTCCGGGGATATAGCAATCAGCCCCAGCATTTT
>TRBJ2-7|NA|TRBV6-1|13|NA
CASSSGFVDEQYF
TGTGCCAGCAGCTCAGGGTTCGTTGATGAGCAGTACTTC
>TRBJ1-1|NA|TRBV5-1|15|TRBD1
CASSLSGTGGTEAFF
TGCGCCAGCAGCCTATCCGGGACAGGGGGCACTGAAGCTTTCTTT
>TRBJ2-1|NA|TRBV9|15|NA
CASSVRDMNPNEQFF
TGTGCCAGCAGCGTTAGGGACATGAACCCCAATGAGCAGTTCTTC
>TRBJ2-5|NA|TRBV2|17|NA
CASSNLDLDRVTETQYF
TGTGCCAGCAGTAACCTAGACCTAGATCGGGTGACGGAGACCCAGTACTTC
>TRBJ2-7|NA|TRBV5-1|14|NA
CASSFTPGSREQYF
TGCGCCAGCAGCTTTACCCCGGGTTCTCGGGAGCAGTACTTC
>TRBJ1-5|NA|TRBV7-9|14|TRBD1
CASSSTGGWQPQHF
TGTGCCAGCAGCTCAACAGGGGGGTGGCAGCCCCAGCATTTT
>TRBJ1-4|few|TRBV25-1|13|NA
CASRYSTNEKLFF
TGTGCCAGCAGGTATTCAACTAATGAAAAACTGTTTTTT
>TRBJ1-1|NA|TRBV7-9|15|NA
CASSLVHRLNTEAFF
TGTGCCAGCAGCTTAGTCCACAGATTGAACACTGAAGCTTTCTTT
>TRBJ1-5|NA|TRBV7-9|16|TRBD1
CASSPLQGVVGQPQHF
TGTGCCAGCAGCCCGTTACAGGGGGTGGTTGGTCAGCCCCAGCATTTT
>TRBJ2-1|NA|TRBV19|16|TRBD1
CASSITGTATGNEQFF
TGTGCCAGTAGTATTACCGGGACAGCCACAGGAAATGAGCAGTTCTTC
>TRBJ2-2|NA|TRBV11-3|19|TRBD2
CASSPGTSGRSSYSGELFF
TGTGCCAGCAGCCCCGGGACTAGCGGGAGAAGTAGTTATTCCGGGGAGCTGTTTTTT
>TRBJ1-2|once|TRBV7-2|14|NA
CASSLVRGGYGYTF
TGTGCCAGCAGCTTAGTGCGGGGGGGCTATGGCTACACCTTC
>TRBJ1-2|NA|TRBV10-3|14|NA
CAIPTMKQGYGYTF
TGTGCCATCCCTACGATGAAACAGGGTTATGGCTACACCTTC
>TRBJ2-5|once|TRBV5-6|12|TRBD2
CASSFGGETQYF
TGTGCCAGCAGCTTCGGGGGGGAGACCCAGTACTTC